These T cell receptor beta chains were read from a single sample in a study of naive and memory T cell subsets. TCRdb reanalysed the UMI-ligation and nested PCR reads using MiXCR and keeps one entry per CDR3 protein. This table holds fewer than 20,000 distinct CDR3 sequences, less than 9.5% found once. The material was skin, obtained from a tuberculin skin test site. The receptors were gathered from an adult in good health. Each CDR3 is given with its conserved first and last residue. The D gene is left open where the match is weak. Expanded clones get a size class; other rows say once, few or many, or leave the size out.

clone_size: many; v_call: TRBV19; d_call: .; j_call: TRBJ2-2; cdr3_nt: TGTGCCAGTAGTATAGGACAGACGAACACCGGGGAGCTGTTTTTT; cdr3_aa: CASSIGQTNTGELFF
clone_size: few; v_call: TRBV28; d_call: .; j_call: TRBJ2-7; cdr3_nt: TGTGCCAGCAGTGACCGGGACCCCTACGAGCAGTACTTC; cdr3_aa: CASSDRDPYEQYF
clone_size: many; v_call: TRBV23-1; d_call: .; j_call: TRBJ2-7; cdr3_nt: TGCGCCAGCAGTCAACCCCCTTACCAGTACTACGAGCAGTACTTC; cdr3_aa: CASSQPPYQYYEQYF
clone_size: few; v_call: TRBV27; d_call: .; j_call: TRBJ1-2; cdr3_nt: TGTGCCAGCAGTTTATGGGGTGGACGGGGAAGCTATGGCTACACCTTC; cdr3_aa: CASSLWGGRGSYGYTF
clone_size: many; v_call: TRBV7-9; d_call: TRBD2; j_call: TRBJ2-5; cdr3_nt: TGTGCCAGCAGCCTCCCCTCCGGGACTAGCGGTAAAGAGACCCAGTACTTC; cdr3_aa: CASSLPSGTSGKETQYF
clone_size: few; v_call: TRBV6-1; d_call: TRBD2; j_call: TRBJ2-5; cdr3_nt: TGTGCCAGCCTGGGACTAGCGGGATTGGAGACCCAGTACTTC; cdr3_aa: CASLGLAGLETQYF
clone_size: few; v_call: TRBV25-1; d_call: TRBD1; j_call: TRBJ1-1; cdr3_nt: TGTGCCAGCAGAGGACAGGGAGGCACTGAAGCTTTCTTT; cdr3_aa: CASRGQGGTEAFF
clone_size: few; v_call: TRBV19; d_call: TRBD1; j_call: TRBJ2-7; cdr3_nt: TGTGCCAGTAAGGGGACAGGGGCGTACGAGCAGTACTTC; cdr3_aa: CASKGTGAYEQYF
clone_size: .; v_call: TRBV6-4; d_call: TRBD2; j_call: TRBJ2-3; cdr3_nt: TGTGCCAGCAGTGACGCGGGGGGGCCAGATACGCAGTATTTT; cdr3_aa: CASSDAGGPDTQYF
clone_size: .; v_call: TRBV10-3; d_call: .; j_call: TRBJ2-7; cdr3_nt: TGTGCCATCAGTGAGTCTCACGGACCCTCCTACGAGCAGTACTTC; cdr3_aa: CAISESHGPSYEQYF
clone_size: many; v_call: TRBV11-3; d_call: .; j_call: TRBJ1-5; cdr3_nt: TGTGCCAGCCTAAGGCAGGGTAGCAATCAGCCCCAGCATTTT; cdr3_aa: CASLRQGSNQPQHF
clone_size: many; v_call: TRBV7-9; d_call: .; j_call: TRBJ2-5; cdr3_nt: TGTGCCAGCAGCCCCCGGGACGGCGCGGGAGAGACCCAGTACTTC; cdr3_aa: CASSPRDGAGETQYF
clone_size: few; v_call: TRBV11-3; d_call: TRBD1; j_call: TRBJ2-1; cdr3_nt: TGTGCCAGCAGCCCCGGACAGGGCTGTAACAATGAGCAGTTCTTC; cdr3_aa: CASSPGQGCNNEQFF
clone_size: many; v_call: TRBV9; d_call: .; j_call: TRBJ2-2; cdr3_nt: TGTGCCAGCAGCGTAGGTGGGGGAGCGAACACCGGGGAGCTGTTTTTT; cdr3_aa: CASSVGGGANTGELFF
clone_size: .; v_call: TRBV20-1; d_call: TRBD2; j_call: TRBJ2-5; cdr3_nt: TGCAGTGCTAGTGGTGCGGGAGGGGCGTTTGAGACCCAGTACTTC; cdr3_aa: CSASGAGGAFETQYF
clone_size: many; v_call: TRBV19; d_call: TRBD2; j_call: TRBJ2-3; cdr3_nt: TGTGCCAGTAGAGGACTAGCGGGAGCCTTTATCACAGATACGCAGTATTTT; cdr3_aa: CASRGLAGAFITDTQYF
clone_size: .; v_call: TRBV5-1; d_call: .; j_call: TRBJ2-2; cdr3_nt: TGCGCCAGCAGCTTGGGATGGGCTGAGAACACCGGGGAGCTGTTTTTT; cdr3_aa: CASSLGWAENTGELFF
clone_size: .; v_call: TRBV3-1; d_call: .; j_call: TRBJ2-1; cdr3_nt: TGTGCCAGCAGCCAAGGCCAGATCAATGAGCAGTTCTTC; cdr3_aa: CASSQGQINEQFF
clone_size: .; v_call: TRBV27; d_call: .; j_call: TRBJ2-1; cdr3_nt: TGTGCCAGCAGCCCAAGCGATAGCTCCTACAATGAGCAGTTCTTC; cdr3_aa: CASSPSDSSYNEQFF
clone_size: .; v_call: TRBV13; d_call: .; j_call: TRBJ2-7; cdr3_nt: TGTGCCAGCAGCTTAGTGGAAGACGAGCAGTACTTC; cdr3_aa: CASSLVEDEQYF
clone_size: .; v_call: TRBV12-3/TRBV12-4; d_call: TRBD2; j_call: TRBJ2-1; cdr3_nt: TGTGCCAGCAGTTTAGTAGCGGGGGGGCGGGGAGGGCAGTTCTTC; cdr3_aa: CASSLVAGGRGGQFF
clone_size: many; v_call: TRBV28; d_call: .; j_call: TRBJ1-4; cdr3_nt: TGTGCCAGCAGTTCCGGATCCGCTGCAACTAATGAAAAACTGTTTTTT; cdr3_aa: CASSSGSAATNEKLFF
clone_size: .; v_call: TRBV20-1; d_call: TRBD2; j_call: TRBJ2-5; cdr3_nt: TGCAGTGCTAGAGCTCCGGGACTAGCGAGCTTCGGGACCCAGTACTTC; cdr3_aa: CSARAPGLASFGTQYF
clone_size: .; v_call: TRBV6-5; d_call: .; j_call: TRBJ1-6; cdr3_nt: TGTGCCAGCAAAAAAGCAGGGGATAGTAATTCACCCCTCCACTTT; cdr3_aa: CASKKAGDSNSPLHF
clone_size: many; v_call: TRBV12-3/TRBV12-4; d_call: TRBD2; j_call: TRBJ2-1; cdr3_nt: TGTGCCAGCAGCTTTCCAGGACTAGCGGGACCGATTAATGAGCAGTTCTTC; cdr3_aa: CASSFPGLAGPINEQFF
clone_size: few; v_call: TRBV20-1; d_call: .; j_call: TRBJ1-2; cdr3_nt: TGCAGTGCTAGAGACAGCTTAACGTATGGCTACACCTTC; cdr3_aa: CSARDSLTYGYTF
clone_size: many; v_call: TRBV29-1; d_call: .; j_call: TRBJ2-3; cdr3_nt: TGCAGCCTTGCTAGCCCAGATACGCAGTATTTT; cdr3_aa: CSLASPDTQYF
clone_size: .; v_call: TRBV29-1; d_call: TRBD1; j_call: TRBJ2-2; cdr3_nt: TGCAGCGTGTTACAGGGGGGCACCGGGGAGCTGTTTTTT; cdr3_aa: CSVLQGGTGELFF
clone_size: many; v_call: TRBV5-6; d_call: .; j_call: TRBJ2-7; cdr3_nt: TGTGCCAGCAGCTCCACCCGACTAGCCTACGAGCAGTACTTC; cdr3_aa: CASSSTRLAYEQYF
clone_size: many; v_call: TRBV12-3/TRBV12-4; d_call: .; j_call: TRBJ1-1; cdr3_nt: TGTGCCAGCAGTTTTCGGCCAGACACTGAAGCTTTCTTT; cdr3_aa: CASSFRPDTEAFF
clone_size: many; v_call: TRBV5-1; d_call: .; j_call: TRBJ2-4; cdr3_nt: TGCGCCAGTTCCAGCTTAGCGGATCTAGCCAAAAACATTCAGTACTTC; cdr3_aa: CASSSLADLAKNIQYF
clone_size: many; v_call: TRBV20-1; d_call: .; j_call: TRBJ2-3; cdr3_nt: TGCAGTGCTAGTAACCCAGATACGCAGTATTTT; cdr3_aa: CSASNPDTQYF
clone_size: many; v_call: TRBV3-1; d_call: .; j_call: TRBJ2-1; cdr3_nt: TGTGCCAGCAGCCACCGTCTTAGGAACCGGGACGCTAATGAGCAGTTCTTC; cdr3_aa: CASSHRLRNRDANEQFF
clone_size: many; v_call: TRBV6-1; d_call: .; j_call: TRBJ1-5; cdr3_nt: TGTGCCAGCAGCTTCCCGGGACAGCCCCAGCATTTT; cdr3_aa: CASSFPGQPQHF
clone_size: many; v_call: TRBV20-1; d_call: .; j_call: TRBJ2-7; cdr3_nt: TGCAGTGCTAGAGATTCGGCTCTGGGATTCTACGAGCAGTACTTC; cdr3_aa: CSARDSALGFYEQYF
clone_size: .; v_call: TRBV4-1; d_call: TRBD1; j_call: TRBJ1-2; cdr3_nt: TGCGCCAGCAGCCAAGCTCCGGGACAGGGGTATGGCTACACCTTC; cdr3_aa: CASSQAPGQGYGYTF
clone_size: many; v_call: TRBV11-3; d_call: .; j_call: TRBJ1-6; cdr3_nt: TGTGCCAGCAGCTTCACCCCAAGTTCACCCCTCCACTTT; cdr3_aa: CASSFTPSSPLHF
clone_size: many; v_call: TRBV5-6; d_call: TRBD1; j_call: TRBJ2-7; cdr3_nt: TGTGCCAGCAGCTTGGAGACGACAGGGGTCAGCTACGAGCAGTACTTC; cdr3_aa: CASSLETTGVSYEQYF
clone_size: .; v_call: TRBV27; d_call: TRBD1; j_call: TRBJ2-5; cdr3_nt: TGTGCCAGCAGTTTAGGAGCCGGGACAGGGGAAGAGACCCAGTACTTC; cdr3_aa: CASSLGAGTGEETQYF
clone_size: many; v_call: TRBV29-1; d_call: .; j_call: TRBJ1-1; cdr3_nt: TGCAGCGTGTCCCCGAACACTGAAGCTTTCTTT; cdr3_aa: CSVSPNTEAFF
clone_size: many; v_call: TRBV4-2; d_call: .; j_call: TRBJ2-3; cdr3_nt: TGTGCCAGCAGCCAAGATTTGGGAATAGGTGCAGATACGCAGTATTTT; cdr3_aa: CASSQDLGIGADTQYF
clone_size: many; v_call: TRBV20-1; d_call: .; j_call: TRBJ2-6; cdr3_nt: TGCAGTGCTAGTCGCCTTGCCGGGGCCAACGTCCTGACTTTC; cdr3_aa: CSASRLAGANVLTF
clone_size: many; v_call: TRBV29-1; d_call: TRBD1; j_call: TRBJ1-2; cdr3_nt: TGCAGCGTAGAGGACAGGGTATATGGCTACACCTTC; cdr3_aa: CSVEDRVYGYTF
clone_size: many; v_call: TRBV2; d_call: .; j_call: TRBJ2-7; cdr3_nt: TGTGCCAGCAGTGAAAGGGGCGAGACGTACGAGCAGTACTTC; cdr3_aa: CASSERGETYEQYF
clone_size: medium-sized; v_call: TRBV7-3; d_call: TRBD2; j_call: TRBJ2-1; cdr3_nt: TGTGCCAGCAGCGTACTAGCGGGTAACTCCTACAATGAGCAGTTCTTC; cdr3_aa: CASSVLAGNSYNEQFF